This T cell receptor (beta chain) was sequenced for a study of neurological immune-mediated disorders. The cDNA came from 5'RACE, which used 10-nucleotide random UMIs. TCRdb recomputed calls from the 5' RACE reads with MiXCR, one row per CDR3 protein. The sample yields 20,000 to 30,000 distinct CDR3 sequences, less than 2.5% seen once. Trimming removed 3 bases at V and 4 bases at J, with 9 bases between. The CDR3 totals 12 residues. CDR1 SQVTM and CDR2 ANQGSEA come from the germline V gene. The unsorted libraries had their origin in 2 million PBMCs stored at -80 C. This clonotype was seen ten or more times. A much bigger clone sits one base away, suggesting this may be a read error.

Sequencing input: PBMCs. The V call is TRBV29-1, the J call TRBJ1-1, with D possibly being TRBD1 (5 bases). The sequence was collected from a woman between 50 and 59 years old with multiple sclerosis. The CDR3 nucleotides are TGCAGCGTTGACGAAAGGGGCACTGAAGCTTTCTTT. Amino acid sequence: CSVDERGTEAFF.